This record concerns one TCR beta chain sequence. This entry belongs to a study of regulatory T cells in long-lasting Graves disease. Sample time point: persistent/refractory GD, antithyroid drugs over 5 years with positive TRAb. PBMCs were the source of the RNA used for TCR sequencing. Libraries of TCR beta came from iRepertoire HTBI primers plus Arm-PCR of CDR3 regions. TCRdb reprocessed the multiplex PCR reads with MiXCR, giving one entry per CDR3 protein. The sample has some 450,000 distinct CDR3 sequences; 23% are singletons. V lost 8 bases, J lost 7 bases, and 14 bases stayed unmatched. CDR3 length equals 14 residues. Germline V gene sequence: CDR1 SGDLS, CDR2 YYNGEE.

The chain carries TRBV9 and TRBJ1-2, with 7 bases fitting TRBD1. The TCR was taken from a female donor with Graves disease. Sequences were derived from peripheral blood mononuclear cells (PBMCs), sampled when the disease was refractory, from a patient treated with antithyroid drugs. For the CDR3, the DNA is TGTGCCAGTACTAAGGACAGGACGCCCCTTGGCTACACCTTC. Protein: CASTKDRTPLGYTF.